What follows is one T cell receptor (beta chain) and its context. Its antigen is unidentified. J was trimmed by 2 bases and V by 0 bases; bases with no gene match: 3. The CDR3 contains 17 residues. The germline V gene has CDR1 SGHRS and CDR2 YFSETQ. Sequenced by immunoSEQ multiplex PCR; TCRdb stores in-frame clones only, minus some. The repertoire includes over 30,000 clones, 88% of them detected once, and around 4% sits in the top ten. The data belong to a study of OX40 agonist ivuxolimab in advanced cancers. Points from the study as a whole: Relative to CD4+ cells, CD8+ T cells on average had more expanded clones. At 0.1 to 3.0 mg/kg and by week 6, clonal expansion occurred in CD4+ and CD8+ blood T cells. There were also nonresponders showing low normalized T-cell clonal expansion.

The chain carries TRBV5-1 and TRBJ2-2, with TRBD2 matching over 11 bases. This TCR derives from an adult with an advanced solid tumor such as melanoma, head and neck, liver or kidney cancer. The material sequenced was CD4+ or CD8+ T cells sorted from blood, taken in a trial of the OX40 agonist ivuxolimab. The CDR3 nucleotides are TGCGCCAGCAGCTTGGTAGCGGGGGGGACCAACACCGGGGAGCTGTTTTTT. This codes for CASSLVAGGTNTGELFF. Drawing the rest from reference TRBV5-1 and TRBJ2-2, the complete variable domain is KAGVTQTPRYLIKTRGQQVTLSCSPISGHRSVSWYQQTPGQGLQFLFEYFSETQRNKGNFPGRFSGRQFSNSRSEMNVSTLELGDSALYLCASSLVAGGTNTGELFFGEGSRLTVL.